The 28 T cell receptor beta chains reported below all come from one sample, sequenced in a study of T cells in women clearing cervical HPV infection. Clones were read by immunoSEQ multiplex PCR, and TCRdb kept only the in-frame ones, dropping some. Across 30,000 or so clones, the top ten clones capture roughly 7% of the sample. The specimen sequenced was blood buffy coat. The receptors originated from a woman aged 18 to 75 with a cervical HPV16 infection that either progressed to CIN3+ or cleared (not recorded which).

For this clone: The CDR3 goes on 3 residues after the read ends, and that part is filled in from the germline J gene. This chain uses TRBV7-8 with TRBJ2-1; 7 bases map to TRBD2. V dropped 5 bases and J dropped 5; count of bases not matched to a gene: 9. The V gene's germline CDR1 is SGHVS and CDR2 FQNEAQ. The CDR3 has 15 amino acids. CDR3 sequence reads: CASSRVRGIDNEQFF. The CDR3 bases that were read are TGTGCCAGCAGCCGCGTGCGGGGGATTGACAATGAG. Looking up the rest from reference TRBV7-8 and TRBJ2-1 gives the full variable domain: GAGVSQSPRYKVAKRGQDVALRCDPISGHVSLFWYQQALGQGPEFLTYFQNEAQLDKSGLPSDRFFAERPEGSVSTLKIQRTQQEDSAVYLCASSRVRGIDNEQFFGPGTRLTVL.

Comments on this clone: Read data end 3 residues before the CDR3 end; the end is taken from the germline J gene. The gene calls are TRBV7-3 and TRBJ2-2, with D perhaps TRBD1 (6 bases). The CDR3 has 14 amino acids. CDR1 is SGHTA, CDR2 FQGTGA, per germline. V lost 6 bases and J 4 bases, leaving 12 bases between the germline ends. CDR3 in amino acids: CASRPGTRTGELFF. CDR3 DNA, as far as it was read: TGTGCCAGCAGACCCGGGACACGCACCGGGGAG.

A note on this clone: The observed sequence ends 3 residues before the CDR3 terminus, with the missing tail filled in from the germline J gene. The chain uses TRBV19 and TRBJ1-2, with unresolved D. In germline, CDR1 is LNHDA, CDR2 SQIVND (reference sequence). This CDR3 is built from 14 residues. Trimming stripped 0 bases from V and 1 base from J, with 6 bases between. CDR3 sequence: CASSIDTGNYGYTF. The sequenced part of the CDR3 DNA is TGTGCCAGTAGTATAGATACCGGTAACTATGGC.

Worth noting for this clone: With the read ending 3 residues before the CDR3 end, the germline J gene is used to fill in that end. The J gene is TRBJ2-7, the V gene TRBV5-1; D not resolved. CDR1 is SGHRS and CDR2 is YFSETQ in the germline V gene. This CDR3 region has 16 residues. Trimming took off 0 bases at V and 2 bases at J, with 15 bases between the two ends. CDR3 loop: CASSLAADITAYEQYF. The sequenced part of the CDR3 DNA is TGCGCCAGCAGCTTGGCCGCAGACATCACAGCCTACGAG.

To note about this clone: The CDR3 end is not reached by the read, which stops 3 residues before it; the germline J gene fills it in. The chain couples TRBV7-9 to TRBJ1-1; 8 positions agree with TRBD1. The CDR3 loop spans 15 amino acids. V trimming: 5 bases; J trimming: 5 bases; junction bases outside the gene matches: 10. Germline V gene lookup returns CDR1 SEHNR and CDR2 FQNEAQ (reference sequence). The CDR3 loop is CASSPGQGEKTEAFF. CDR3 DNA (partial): TGTGCCAGCAGCCCCGGACAGGGAGAGAAGACTGAA.

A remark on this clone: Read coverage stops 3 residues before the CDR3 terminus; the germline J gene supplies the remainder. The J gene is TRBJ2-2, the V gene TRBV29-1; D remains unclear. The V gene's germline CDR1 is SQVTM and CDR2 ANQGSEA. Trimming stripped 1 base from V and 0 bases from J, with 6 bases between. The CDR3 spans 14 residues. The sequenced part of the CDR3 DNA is TGCAGCGTTGAAGTGCGGACGAACACCGGGGAG. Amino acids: CSVEVRTNTGE. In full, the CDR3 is CSVEVRTNTGELFF.

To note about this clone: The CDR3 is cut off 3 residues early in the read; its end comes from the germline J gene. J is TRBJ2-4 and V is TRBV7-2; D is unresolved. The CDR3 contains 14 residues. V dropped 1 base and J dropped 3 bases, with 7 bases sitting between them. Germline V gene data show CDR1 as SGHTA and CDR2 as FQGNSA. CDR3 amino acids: CASSLDAHKNIQYF. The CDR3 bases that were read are TGTGCCAGCAGCTTAGATGCGCACAAAAACATT.

CDR3 in amino acids: CASSFVGTFNSPLFF. Partial CDR3 DNA: TGTGCCAGCAGCTTCGTTGGGACATTCAATTCACCG. The chain combines TRBV5-6 with TRBJ2-2; possibly TRBD1 for D (6 bases). The CDR3 extends 3 residues past the end of the read, so its final part is completed from the germline J gene. Germline V gene lookup returns CDR1 SGHDT and CDR2 YYEEEE. The CDR3 spans 15 residues.

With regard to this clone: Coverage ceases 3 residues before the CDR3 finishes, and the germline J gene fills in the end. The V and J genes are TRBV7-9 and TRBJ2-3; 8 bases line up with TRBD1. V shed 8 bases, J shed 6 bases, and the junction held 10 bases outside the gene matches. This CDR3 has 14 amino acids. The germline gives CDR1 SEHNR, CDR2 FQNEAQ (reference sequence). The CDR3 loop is CASVLQGAEDTQYF. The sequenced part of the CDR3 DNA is TGTGCCAGCGTTTTGCAGGGGGCTGAGGATACG.

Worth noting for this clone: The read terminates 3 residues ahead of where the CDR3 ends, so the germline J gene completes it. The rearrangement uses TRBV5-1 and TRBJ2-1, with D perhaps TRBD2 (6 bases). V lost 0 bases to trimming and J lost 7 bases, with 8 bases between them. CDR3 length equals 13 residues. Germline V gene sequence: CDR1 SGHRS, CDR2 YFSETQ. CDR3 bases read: TGCGCCAGCAGCTTGGCGGACTATAATGAG. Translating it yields CASSLADYNE. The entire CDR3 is CASSLADYNEQFF.

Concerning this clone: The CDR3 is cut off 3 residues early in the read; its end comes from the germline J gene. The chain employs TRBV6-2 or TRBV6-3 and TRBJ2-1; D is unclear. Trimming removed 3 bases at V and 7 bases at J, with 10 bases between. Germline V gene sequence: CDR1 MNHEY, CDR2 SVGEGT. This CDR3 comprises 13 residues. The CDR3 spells CASSYSSVNEQFF. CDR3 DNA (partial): TGTGCCAGCAGTTATTCATCGGTTAATGAG.

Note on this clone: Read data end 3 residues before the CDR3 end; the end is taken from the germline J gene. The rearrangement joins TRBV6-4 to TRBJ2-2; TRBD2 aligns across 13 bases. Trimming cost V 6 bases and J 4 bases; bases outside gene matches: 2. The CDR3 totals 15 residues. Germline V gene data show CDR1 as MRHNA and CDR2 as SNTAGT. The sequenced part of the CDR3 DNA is TGTGCCAGCAGAACTAGCGGGGGGGGCACCGGGGAG. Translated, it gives CASRTSGGGTGE. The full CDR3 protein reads CASRTSGGGTGELFF.

The CDR3 bases that were read are TGTGCCAGCAGCTTAGGTTCATCGGGGGCCTACGAG. It yields the protein CASSLGSSGAYE. The CDR3 as a whole reads CASSLGSSGAYEQYF. The J gene is TRBJ2-7, the V gene TRBV13; weak D call: TRBD2 (6 bases). Read sequence stops 3 residues before the CDR3 end, and the germline J gene provides the missing end. V lost 0 bases and J 2 bases, leaving 11 bases between the germline ends. CDR3 length equals 15 residues. From germline, CDR1 is PRHDT and CDR2 FYEKMQ (reference sequence).

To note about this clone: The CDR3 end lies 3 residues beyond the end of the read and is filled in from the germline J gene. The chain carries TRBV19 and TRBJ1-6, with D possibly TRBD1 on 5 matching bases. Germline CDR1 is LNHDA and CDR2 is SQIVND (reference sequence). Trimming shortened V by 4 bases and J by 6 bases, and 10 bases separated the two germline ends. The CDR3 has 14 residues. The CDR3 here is CASSTGNGNSPLHF. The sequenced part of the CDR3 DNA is TGTGCCAGTAGTACAGGGAATGGTAATTCACCC. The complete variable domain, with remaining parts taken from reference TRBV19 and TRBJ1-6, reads DGGITQSPKYLFRKEGQNVTLSCEQNLNHDAMYWYRQDPGQGLRLIYYSQIVNDFQKGDIAEGYSVSREKKESFPLTVTSAQKNPTAFYLCASSTGNGNSPLHFGNGTRLTVT.

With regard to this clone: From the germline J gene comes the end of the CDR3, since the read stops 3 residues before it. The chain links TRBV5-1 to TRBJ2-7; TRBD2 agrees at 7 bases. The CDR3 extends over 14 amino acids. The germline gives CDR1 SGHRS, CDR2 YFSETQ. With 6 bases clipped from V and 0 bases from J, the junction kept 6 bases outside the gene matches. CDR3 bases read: TGCGCCAGCAAGAGTGGCGGGAGCTCCTACGAG. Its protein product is CASKSGGSSYE. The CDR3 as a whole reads CASKSGGSSYEQYF.

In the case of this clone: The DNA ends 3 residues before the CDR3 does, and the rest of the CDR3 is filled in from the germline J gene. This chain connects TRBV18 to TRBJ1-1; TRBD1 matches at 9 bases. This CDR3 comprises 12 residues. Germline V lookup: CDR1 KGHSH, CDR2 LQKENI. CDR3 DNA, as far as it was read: TGTGCCAGCTCACTACAGGGGGCAGAA. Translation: CASSLQGAE. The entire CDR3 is CASSLQGAEAFF.

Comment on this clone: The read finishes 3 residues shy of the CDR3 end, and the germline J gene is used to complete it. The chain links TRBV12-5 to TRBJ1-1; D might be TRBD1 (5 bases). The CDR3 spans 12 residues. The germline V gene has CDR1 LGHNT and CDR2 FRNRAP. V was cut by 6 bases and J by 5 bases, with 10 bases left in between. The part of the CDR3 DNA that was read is TGTGCTAGTGGCGGGGGGGGAACTGAA. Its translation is CASGGGGTE. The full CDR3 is CASGGGGTEAFF.

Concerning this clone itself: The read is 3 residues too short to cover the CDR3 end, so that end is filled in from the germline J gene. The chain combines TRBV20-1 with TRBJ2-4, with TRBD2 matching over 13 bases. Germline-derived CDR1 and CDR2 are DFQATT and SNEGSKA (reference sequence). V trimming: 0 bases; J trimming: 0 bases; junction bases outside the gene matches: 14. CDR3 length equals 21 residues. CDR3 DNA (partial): TGCAGTGCTAGAGATCACCCGTCCGGGACTAGCGGGATGGTAGCCAAAAACATT. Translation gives CSARDHPSGTSGMVAKNI. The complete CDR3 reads CSARDHPSGTSGMVAKNIQYF.

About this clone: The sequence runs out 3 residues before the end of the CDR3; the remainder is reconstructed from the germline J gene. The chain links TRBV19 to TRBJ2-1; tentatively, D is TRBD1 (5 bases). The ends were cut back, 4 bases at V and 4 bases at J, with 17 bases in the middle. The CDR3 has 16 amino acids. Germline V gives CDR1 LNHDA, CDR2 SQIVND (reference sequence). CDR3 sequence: CASSRLLGAQYNEQFF. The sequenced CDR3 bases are TGTGCCAGTAGTAGGTTATTAGGGGCACAATACAATGAG.

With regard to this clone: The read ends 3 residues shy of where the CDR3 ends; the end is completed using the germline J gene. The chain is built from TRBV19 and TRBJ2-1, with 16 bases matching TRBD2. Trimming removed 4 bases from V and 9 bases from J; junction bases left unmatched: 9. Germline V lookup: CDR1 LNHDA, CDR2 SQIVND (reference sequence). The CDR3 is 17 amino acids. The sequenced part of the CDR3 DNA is TGTGCCAGTAGTACCCCGGGACTAGCGGGAGGGACCGGTGAG. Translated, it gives CASSTPGLAGGTGE. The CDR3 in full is CASSTPGLAGGTGEQFF.

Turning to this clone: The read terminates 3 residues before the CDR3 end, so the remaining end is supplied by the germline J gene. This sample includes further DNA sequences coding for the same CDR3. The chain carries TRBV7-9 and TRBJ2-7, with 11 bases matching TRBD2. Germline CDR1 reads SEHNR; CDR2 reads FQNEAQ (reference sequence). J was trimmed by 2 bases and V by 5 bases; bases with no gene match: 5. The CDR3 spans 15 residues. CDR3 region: CASSPMGLAAYEQYF. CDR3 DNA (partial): TGTGCCAGCAGCCCCATGGGACTAGCGGCCTACGAG.

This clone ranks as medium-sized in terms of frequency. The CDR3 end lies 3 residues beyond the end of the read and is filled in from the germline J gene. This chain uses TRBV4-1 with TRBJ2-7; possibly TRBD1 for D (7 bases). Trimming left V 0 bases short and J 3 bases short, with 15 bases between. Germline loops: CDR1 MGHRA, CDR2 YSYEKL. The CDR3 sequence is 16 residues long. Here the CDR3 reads CASSQDPGQGGYEQYF. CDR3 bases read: TGCGCCAGCAGCCAAGATCCGGGGCAGGGGGGCTACGAG.

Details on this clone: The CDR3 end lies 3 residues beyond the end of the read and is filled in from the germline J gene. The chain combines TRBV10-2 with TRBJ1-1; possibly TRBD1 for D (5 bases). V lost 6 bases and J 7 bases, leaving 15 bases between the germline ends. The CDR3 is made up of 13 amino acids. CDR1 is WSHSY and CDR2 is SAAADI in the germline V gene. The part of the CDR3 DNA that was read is TGCGCCAGCAGCGAAACAGTCGGGGGTGAA. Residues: CASSETVGGE. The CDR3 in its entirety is CASSETVGGEAFF.

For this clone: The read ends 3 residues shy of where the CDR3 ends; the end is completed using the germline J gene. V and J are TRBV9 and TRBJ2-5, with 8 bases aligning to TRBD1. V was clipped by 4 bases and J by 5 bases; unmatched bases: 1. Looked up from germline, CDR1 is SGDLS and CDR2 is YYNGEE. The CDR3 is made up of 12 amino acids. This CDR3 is CASSRTGETQYF. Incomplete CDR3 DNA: TGTGCCAGCAGCCGGACAGGGGAGACC.

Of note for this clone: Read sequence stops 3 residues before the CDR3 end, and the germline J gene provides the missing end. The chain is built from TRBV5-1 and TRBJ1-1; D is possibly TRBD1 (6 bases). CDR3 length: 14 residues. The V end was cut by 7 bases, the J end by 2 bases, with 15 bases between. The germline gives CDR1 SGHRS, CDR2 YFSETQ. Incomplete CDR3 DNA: TGCGCCAGCTCCGGGGGGGGCGGAAACACTGAA. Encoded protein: CASSGGGGNTE. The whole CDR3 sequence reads CASSGGGGNTEAFF.

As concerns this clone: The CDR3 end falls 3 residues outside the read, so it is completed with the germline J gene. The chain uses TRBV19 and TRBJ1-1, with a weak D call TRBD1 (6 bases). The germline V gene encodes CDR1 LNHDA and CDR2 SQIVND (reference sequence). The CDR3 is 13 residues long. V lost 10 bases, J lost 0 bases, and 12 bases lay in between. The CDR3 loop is CATSDRMNTEAFF. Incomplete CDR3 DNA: TGTGCCACATCGGACAGAATGAACACTGAA.

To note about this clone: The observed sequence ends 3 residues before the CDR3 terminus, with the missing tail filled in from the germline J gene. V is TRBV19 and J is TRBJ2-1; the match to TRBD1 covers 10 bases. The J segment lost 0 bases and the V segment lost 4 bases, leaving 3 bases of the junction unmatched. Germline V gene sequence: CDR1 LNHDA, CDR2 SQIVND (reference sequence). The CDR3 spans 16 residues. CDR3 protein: CASSTRTGGSYNEQFF. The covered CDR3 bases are TGTGCCAGTAGTACCCGGACAGGGGGCTCCTACAATGAG.

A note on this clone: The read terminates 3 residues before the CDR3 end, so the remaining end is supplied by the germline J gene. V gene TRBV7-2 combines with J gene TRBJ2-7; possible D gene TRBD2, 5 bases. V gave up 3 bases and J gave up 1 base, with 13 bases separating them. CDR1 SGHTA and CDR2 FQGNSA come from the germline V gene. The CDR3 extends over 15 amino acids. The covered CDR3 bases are TGTGCCAGCAGCTTCGGAGGACTTGCGTCCTACGAG. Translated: CASSFGGLASYE. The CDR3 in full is CASSFGGLASYEQYF.